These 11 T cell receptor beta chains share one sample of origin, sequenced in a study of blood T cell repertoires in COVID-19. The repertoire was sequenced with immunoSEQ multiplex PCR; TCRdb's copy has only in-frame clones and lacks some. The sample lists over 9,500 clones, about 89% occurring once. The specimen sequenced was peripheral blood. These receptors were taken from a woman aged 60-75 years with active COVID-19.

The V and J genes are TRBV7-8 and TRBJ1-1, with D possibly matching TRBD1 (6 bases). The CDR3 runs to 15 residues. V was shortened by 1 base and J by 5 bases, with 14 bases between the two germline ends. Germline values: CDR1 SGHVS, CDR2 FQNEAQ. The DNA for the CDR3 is TGTGCCAGCAGCTTAGATAGCCCCAGGGGTACTGAAGCTTTCTTT. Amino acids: CASSLDSPRGTEAFF.

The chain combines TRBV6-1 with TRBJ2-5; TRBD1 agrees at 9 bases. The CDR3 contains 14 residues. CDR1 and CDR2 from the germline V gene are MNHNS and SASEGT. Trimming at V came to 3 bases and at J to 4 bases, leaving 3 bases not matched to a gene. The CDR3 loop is CASSDRQGVETQYF. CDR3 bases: TGTGCCAGCAGTGATAGACAGGGGGTAGAGACCCAGTACTTC.

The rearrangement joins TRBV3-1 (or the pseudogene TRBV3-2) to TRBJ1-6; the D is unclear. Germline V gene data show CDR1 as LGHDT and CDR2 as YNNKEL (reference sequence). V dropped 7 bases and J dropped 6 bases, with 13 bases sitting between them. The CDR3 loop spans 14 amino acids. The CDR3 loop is CASTSGRSNSPLHF. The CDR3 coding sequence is TGTGCCAGCACCTCCGGGAGGAGTAATTCACCCCTCCACTTT.

Written as DNA, the CDR3 is TGTGCCAGCAGTTTGGGCAGGGTTGGGCAGCCCCAGCATTTT. It translates to CASSLGRVGQPQHF. The V gene is TRBV27, the J gene TRBJ1-5, with D possibly TRBD1 on 5 matching bases. V lost 3 bases and J lost 7, with 13 bases in between. The germline gives CDR1 MNHEY, CDR2 SMNVEV (reference sequence). The CDR3 totals 14 residues.

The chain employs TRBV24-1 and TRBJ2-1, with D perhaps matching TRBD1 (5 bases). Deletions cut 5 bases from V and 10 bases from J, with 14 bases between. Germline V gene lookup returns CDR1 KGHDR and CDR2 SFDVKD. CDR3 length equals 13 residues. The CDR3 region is CATSAQGKDEQFF. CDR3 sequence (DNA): TGTGCCACCAGTGCTCAGGGTAAGGACGAGCAGTTCTTC.

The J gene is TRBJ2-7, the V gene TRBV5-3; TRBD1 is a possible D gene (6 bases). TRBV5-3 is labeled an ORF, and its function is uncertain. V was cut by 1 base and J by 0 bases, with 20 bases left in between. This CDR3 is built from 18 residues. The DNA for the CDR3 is TGTGCCAGAAGCTTGTGCCAGGGTTTACGGACAGTCTCCTACGAGCAGTACTTC. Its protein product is CARSLCQGLRTVSYEQYF.

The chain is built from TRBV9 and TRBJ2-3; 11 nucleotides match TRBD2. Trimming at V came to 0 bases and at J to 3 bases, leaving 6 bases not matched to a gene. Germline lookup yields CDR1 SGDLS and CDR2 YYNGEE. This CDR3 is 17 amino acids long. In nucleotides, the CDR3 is TGTGCCAGCAGCGTAGTGGTTAGCGGGGGGGCGACAGATACGCAGTATTTT. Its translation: CASSVVVSGGATDTQYF.

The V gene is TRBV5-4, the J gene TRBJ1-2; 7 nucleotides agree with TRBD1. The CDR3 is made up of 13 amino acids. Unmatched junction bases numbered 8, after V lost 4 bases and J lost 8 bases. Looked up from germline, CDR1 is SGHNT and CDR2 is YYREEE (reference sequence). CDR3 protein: CASSPDRVRGYTF. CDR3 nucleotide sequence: TGTGCCAGCAGCCCCGACAGGGTACGGGGCTACACCTTC.

The DNA of the CDR3 is TGCGCCAGCAGCTTGAGACTAGGCGCCTACGAGCAGTACTTC. Its translation: CASSLRLGAYEQYF. The chain uses TRBV5-1 and TRBJ2-7, with D perhaps TRBD2 (6 bases). Germline values: CDR1 SGHRS, CDR2 YFSETQ. CDR3 length: 14 residues. V gave up 1 base and J gave up 2 bases, with 10 bases separating them.

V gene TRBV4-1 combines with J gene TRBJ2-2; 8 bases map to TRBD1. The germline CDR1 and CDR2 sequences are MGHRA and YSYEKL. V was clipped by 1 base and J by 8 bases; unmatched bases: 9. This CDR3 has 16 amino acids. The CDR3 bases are TGCGCCAGCAGCCAAGTGGGCAGGGGGCAGGGTGGGGAGCTGTTTTTT. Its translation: CASSQVGRGQGGELFF.

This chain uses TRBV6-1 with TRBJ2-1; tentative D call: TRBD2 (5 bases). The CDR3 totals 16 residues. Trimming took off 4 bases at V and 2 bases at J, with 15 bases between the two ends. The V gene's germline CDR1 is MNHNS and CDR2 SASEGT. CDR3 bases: TGTGCCAGCAGTGGTGGCAGTCTCGGGGCCTACAATGAGCAGTTCTTC. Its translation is CASSGGSLGAYNEQFF.